Described below is a single T cell receptor beta chain sequence and its context. This table comes from immunoSEQ multiplex PCR, and its TCRdb copy is limited to in-frame clones, with some not included. The sample lists around 88,000 clones, 92% occurring once. This sample is part of a study of OX40 agonist ivuxolimab in advanced cancers. Background on the study: Patients got intravenous ivuxolimab at 0.01 to 10 mg/kg every 2 weeks. Enrollees could have had prior anti-PD-1, anti-PD-L1 or anti-CTLA-4 therapy, which about 42% had received. Partial responses were achieved by three patients, of whom one had hepatocellular carcinoma and two had cutaneous melanoma.

Trimming left V 0 bases short and J 0 bases short, with 2 bases between. CDR1 and CDR2 (germline): PRHDT, FYEKMQ (reference sequence). The CDR3 covers 14 residues. The chain employs TRBV13 and TRBJ1-4; no clear D. This TCR derives from an adult with an advanced solid tumor such as melanoma, head and neck, liver or kidney cancer. Source: CD4+ or CD8+ T cells sorted from blood, taken in a trial of the OX40 agonist ivuxolimab. The CDR3 DNA sequence: TGTGCCAGCAGCTTAGGAGCAACTAATGAAAAACTGTTTTTT. The encoded protein is CASSLGATNEKLFF. The full variable domain, in which reference TRBV13 and TRBJ1-4 provide the parts outside the CDR3, is AAGVIQSPRHLIKEKRETATLKCYPIPRHDTVYWYQQGPGQDPQFLISFYEKMQSDKGSIPDRFSAQQFSDYHSELNMSSLELGDSALYFCASSLGATNEKLFFGSGTQLSVL.